The sequence of this TCR beta chain was determined in a study of T cell responses to AZD1222 COVID-19 vaccine. Study results and limitations: Samples come after the peak T cell response, not at day 14.

Remarks on this clone: Its antigen is still unknown.

V was clipped by 1 base and J by 4 bases, with 10 bases between them. Germline lookup yields CDR1 LNHDA and CDR2 SQIVND (reference sequence). The CDR3 runs to 15 residues. Repertoires were generated with immunoSEQ multiplex PCR, while TCRdb's copy carries only in-frame clones and drops some. Of some 150,000 clones in the sample, 92% are singletons; the top ten hold more than 5%. The sequence came from an adult in good health. The input for sequencing was peripheral blood, taken on day 0 of AZD1222 vaccination. This chain joins TRBV19 and TRBJ2-2, with D perhaps TRBD2 (6 bases). CDR3 residues: CASSIVRGSTGELFF. DNA for the CDR3: TGTGCCAGTAGTATAGTGCGGGGATCCACCGGGGAGCTGTTTTTT.